One and the same sample provided the 4 T cell receptor beta chains below, sequenced in a study of cytomegalovirus exposure and HLA in healthy donors. PCR used 60 Vbeta primers and 13 Jbeta primers. Clones were read by immunoSEQ multiplex PCR, and TCRdb kept only the in-frame ones, dropping some. The table lists some 150,000 clones, over 60% of them singletons, with 3% in the top ten. The sample comprised PBMCs. These receptors were collected from a woman in her 30s in good health and CMV-seropositive.

The CDR3 region is CASSLVGTGYNEQFF. In DNA form, the CDR3 reads TGCGCCAGCAGCTTGGTAGGGACAGGGTACAATGAGCAGTTCTTC. V gene TRBV5-1 combines with J gene TRBJ2-1; TRBD1 matches 9 bases. The CDR3 is 15 residues long. Trimming removed 0 bases from V and 4 bases from J; junction bases left unmatched: 2. Germline lookup yields CDR1 SGHRS and CDR2 YFSETQ.

This chain connects TRBV27 to TRBJ2-2; no clear D gene. The germline V gene has CDR1 MNHEY and CDR2 SMNVEV (reference sequence). The CDR3 contains 14 residues. V lost 5 bases and J lost 1, with 8 bases in between. CDR3 amino acids: CASSILGNTGELFF. In DNA, the CDR3 is TGTGCCAGCAGTATTCTAGGGAACACCGGGGAGCTGTTTTTT.

J is TRBJ2-5 and V is TRBV7-7; 12 nucleotides match TRBD2. V lost 10 bases and J lost 1; bases outside the gene matches: 1. The CDR3 is 13 residues long. Germline V CDR1 and CDR2: SSHAT, FNYEAQ (reference sequence). The CDR3 loop is CATSGGGQETQYF. The CDR3 coding sequence is TGTGCCACTAGCGGGGGGGGCCAAGAGACCCAGTACTTC.

The chain has TRBV6-1 and TRBJ2-1; tentative D call: TRBD2 (6 bases). Germline values: CDR1 MNHNS, CDR2 SASEGT. The CDR3 extends over 13 amino acids. Trimming shortened V by 1 base and J by 9 bases, and 10 bases separated the two germline ends. The CDR3 is CASSEGRRGEQFF. The CDR3 DNA sequence: TGTGCCAGCAGTGAAGGTCGGAGGGGTGAGCAGTTCTTC.